The source of this T cell receptor (beta chain) is a study of CD8+CD57+ T cells in acquired aplastic anemia. As for the study in general: Sorting CD4+ and CD8+ cells gave DNA averaging around 3 ug. Study conclusions and caveats: Significant differences in CD8+ Simpson's diversity were not observed between patients and controls. Shared by patients and controls, 25 to 30 CD8+ CDR3s were abundant in patients.

Comments on this clonotype: Its antigen is currently unknown.

The V end lost 3 bases, the J end lost 8 bases, and 16 bases lay between the germline ends. Germline CDR1 is LNHDA and CDR2 is SQIVND (reference sequence). The length of the CDR3 is 14 residues. Genomic DNA served as template for TCR beta VDJ and CDR3 profiling. TCRdb recomputed calls from the reads with MiXCR, one row per CDR3 protein. The data contain about 270,000 distinct CDR3 sequences, 55% to 65% of them singletons. The receptor was derived from a human donor with severe aplastic anemia or a healthy control (not recorded which). V gene TRBV19 combines with J gene TRBJ1-2; D remains ambiguous. Sequences were obtained from sorted CD4+, CD8+, or CD8+CD57+ T cells (not recorded which) from PBMCs. In DNA form, the CDR3 reads TGTGCCAGTAGTATCCCCATTTCCAGACGCGGCTACACCTTC. Translating it yields CASSIPISRRGYTF.